A single sample is the source of the 17 T cell receptor beta chains below, sequenced in a study of tumor-infiltrating lymphocytes in primary liver carcinoma. Without any cell sorting, about 18-30 mg of bulk tissue yielded co-extracted RNA and DNA. TCR beta cDNA was prepared out of around 460 ng total RNA by means of a constant-region primer. Libraries of TCR beta came from three nested multiplex PCR rounds with slightly modified ARM-PCR. PCR rounds one and two used TRBV1-TRBV30 forward primers with a C-beta reverse primer for roughly 10 cycles each. A single record per CDR3 protein comes from TCRdb applying MiXCR to the multiplex PCR reads. The sample has tens of thousands of distinct CDR3 sequences, roughly 80% seen once. Material for sequencing was liver tumor tissue from sampling region 5. Subset given: tumor region T5, tumor centre. The receptors come from a man in his forties with primary liver carcinoma and hepatitis B virus infection.

By frequency in the sample, this clonotype is medium-sized. The rearrangement links TRBV6-6 to TRBJ1-6; D is perhaps TRBD1 (6 bases). This CDR3 has 13 residues. V lost 4 bases and J 9 bases, leaving 10 bases between the germline ends. CDR1 is MNHNY and CDR2 is SVGAGI in the germline V gene (reference sequence). In DNA form, the CDR3 reads TGTGCCAGCAGTTCAACAGGGATTTCACCCCTCCACTTT. Translation: CASSSTGISPLHF.

With regard to this clonotype: The junction departs from germline at one end; a sequencing error may be responsible. V is TRBV6-5 and J is TRBJ1-2; 7 bases line up with TRBD1. The germline gives CDR1 MNHEY, CDR2 SVGAGI. The CDR3 sequence is 15 residues long. CDR3 in amino acids: CASSIVTGINYGYTF. The CDR3 region has the DNA TGTGCCAGCAGTATAGTGACAGGGATTAACTATGGATACACCTTC.

The chain is built from TRBV20-1 and TRBJ1-1, with D unclear. V shed 5 bases and J shed 1 base, with 8 bases lying between them. The CDR3 sequence is 12 residues long. Germline V lookup: CDR1 DFQATT, CDR2 SNEGSKA (reference sequence). The CDR3 bases are TGCAGTGCTCAACACCCGAACACTGAAGCTTTCTTT. Protein sequence: CSAQHPNTEAFF.

For this clonotype: One end of the junction does not line up with germline, which may come from a read error. V gene TRBV2 combines with J gene TRBJ2-3; TRBD2 aligns across 11 bases. CDR3 length: 15 residues. The germline V gene encodes CDR1 SNHLY and CDR2 FYNNEI. The CDR3: CVSMWLAGGIDTQYF. The CDR3 bases are TGTGTCAGCATGTGGCTAGCGGGAGGCATAGATACGCAGTATTTT.

The genes are TRBV6-4 and TRBJ2-3; no reliable D call. Per germline, CDR1 MRHNA and CDR2 SNTAGT. The CDR3 extends over 15 amino acids. Trimming stripped 5 bases from V and 2 bases from J, with 14 bases between. The CDR3 loop is CASSLGGASTDTQYF. The DNA for the CDR3 is TGTGCCAGCAGTCTCGGCGGAGCCTCCACAGATACGCAGTATTTT.

The chain carries TRBV5-1 and TRBJ2-5; 9 bases map to TRBD1. J was trimmed by 2 bases and V by 6 bases; bases with no gene match: 8. Germline values: CDR1 SGHRS, CDR2 YFSETQ. The CDR3 length is 15 residues. As DNA, the CDR3 is TGCGCCAGCATCCAGACAGGGGGAGAGCAAGAGACCCAGTACTTC. This encodes CASIQTGGEQETQYF.

This clonotype was seen a few times. One junction end does not reproduce the germline sequence, and a read error may be involved. This chain joins TRBV12-3 or TRBV12-4 and TRBJ2-1, with D perhaps matching TRBD2 (6 bases). The length of the CDR3 is 15 residues. CDR3 nucleotide sequence: TGTGTCAGCACCTCCGCTAGCGACACCTACGATGAGCAGTTCTTC. It encodes CVSTSASDTYDEQFF.

As to this clonotype: Its ends do not fully match the called genes, so a read error is possible. The rearrangement joins TRBV11-3 to TRBJ2-1, with D unclear. The germline V gene has CDR1 SGHNT and CDR2 YENEEA. The CDR3 loop spans 14 amino acids. CDR3 region: CVRSSTGSCNEQLF. Written as DNA, the CDR3 is TGTGTCAGGAGCTCCACCGGCTCCTGCAATGAGCAGCTCTTC. Looking up the rest from reference TRBV11-3 and TRBJ2-1 gives the full variable domain: EAGVVQSPRYKIIEKKQPVAFWCNPISGHNTLYWYLQNLGQGPELLIRYENEEAVDDSQLPKDRFSAERLKGVDSTLKIQPAELGDSAVYLCVRSSTGSCNEQLFGPGTRLTVL.

By proportion, this clonotype is medium-sized. The chain joins TRBV6-2 or TRBV6-3 to TRBJ2-7, with TRBD2 matching 9 bases. From germline, CDR1 is MNHEY and CDR2 SVGEGT. The V and J ends lost 6 bases and 4 bases, in that order; junction bases with no gene match: 10. The CDR3 sequence is 15 residues long. The CDR3 DNA reads TGTGCCAGCAGCACTCCGACTAGCGGAGGGTACGAGCAGTACTTC. Protein: CASSTPTSGGYEQYF.

For this clonotype: Because it lacks the conserved phenylalanine or tryptophan at the end, this CDR3 is likely a read error. The chain's CDR3 is CASSWTGNQPQHS. CDR3 in DNA: TGTGCCAGCAGTTGGACAGGCAATCAGCCCCAGCATTCT. V and J are TRBV6-1 and TRBJ1-5, with D possibly matching TRBD1 (6 bases). Germline loops: CDR1 MNHNS, CDR2 SASEGT. V lost 5 bases and J 2 bases, leaving 7 bases between the germline ends. The CDR3 extends over 13 amino acids.

Comment on this clonotype: A read error may account for a junction end that differs from germline. This chain connects TRBV11-1 to TRBJ1-2, with TRBD1 matching 7 bases. The CDR3 spans 17 residues. Germline CDR1 SGHAT, CDR2 FQDESV (reference sequence). In DNA form, the CDR3 reads TGTGCCAGCAGCCGGACCGGGACAGTAGTAGCTAACTATGGCTACACCTTT. It is translated as CASSRTGTVVANYGYTF.

The CDR3 sequence is CASGRKDREENEQYF. Here the CDR3 DNA reads TGCGCCAGCGGCCGTAAGGACAGGGAAGAGAACGAGCAGTACTTC. The chain uses TRBV5-1 and TRBJ2-7; TRBD1 aligns across 8 bases. Losses at the gene ends were 7 bases for V and 5 bases for J; bases not matched to a gene: 14. CDR3 size: 15 residues. Germline CDR1 and CDR2: SGHRS and YFSETQ.

As regards this clonotype: One junction end does not reproduce the germline sequence, and a read error may be involved. The rearrangement uses TRBV4-1 and TRBJ1-1; D uncertain. Germline lookup yields CDR1 MGHRA and CDR2 YSYEKL. The CDR3 consists of 14 residues. The CDR3 DNA follows: TGCGCCAGCTGCCAAGTAAACTCGGGCAATGAAGCTTTCTTT. Translating gives CASCQVNSGNEAFF.

A word on this clonotype: The junction departs from germline at one end; a sequencing error may be responsible. CDR3 protein: CASSLACGQKNTEAFF. In nucleotides, the CDR3 is TGTGCCAGCAGTTTAGCTTGCGGACAAAAGAACACTGAAGCTTTCTTT. This chain uses TRBV11-2 with TRBJ1-1, with D maybe TRBD1 (5 bases). The germline gives CDR1 SGHAT, CDR2 FQNNGV. This CDR3 region has 16 residues.

This clonotype is medium-sized in the sample. J is TRBJ1-1 and V is TRBV5-1; D call uncertain. V gave up 0 bases and J gave up 0 bases, with 6 bases separating them. The V gene's germline CDR1 is SGHRS and CDR2 YFSETQ. The CDR3 length is 14 residues. The CDR3 DNA is TGCGCCAGCAGCTTGGACGGCATGAACACTGAAGCTTTCTTT. Its protein is CASSLDGMNTEAFF.

For this clonotype: The junction and the germline gene differ at one end; a read error may be behind it. The gene calls are TRBV11-2 and TRBJ2-1; 7 nucleotides agree with TRBD1. CDR1 is SGHAT and CDR2 is FQNNGV in the germline V gene. The CDR3 is made up of 11 amino acids. The CDR3 protein is CVSSFDREQLF. CDR3 nucleotides: TGTGTCAGTAGCTTTGACAGGGAGCAGCTCTTC.

The chain recombines TRBV28 with TRBJ2-7, with 10 bases matching TRBD2. The ends lost 3 bases at V and 7 bases at J; junction bases unmatched: 9. CDR1 MDHEN and CDR2 SYDVKM come from the germline V gene. This CDR3 spans 15 amino acids. CDR3 coding DNA: TGTGCCAGCAGTTTGGGACTAGCGAGAGTGAGTGAGCAGTACTTC. Its protein is CASSLGLARVSEQYF.